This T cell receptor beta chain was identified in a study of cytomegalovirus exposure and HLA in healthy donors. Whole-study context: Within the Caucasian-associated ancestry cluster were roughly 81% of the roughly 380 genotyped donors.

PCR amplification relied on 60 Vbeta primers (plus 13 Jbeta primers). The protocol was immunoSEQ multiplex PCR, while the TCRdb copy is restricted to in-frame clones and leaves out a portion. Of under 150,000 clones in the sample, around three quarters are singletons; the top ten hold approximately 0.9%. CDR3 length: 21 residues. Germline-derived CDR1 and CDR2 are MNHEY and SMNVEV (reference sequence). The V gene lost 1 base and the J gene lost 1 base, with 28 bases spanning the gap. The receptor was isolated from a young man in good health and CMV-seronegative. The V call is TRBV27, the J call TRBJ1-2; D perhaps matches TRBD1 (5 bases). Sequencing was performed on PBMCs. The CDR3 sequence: CASSLYPIYSLRQGSNYGYTF. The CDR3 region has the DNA TGTGCCAGCAGTTTATATCCCATTTATAGCCTGCGGCAGGGAAGTAACTATGGCTACACCTTC.